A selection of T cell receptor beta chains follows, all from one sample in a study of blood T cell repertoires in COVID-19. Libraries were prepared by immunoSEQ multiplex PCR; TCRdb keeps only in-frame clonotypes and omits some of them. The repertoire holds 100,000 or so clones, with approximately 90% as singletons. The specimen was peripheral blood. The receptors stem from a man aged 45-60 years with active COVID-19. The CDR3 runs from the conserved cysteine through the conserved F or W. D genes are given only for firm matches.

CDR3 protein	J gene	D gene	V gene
CASSPRGSSYNSPLHF	TRBJ1-6	NA	TRBV9
CASRTSHRYTF	TRBJ1-2	NA	TRBV19
CASSPGQNQPQHF	TRBJ1-5	NA	TRBV18
CASSRGQGGFGYTF	TRBJ1-2	TRBD1	TRBV7-8
CASSQVGAQNGGYTF	TRBJ1-2	NA	TRBV4-1
CATSDQLRDRGPETQYF	TRBJ2-5	TRBD1	TRBV24-1
CASSPRGGGNIQYF	TRBJ2-4	TRBD2	TRBV6-2/TRBV6-3
CASSRQTLNTEAFF	TRBJ1-1	NA	TRBV6-5
CASSEALGAGEKLFF	TRBJ1-4	NA	TRBV2
CASRIFGQSYEQYF	TRBJ2-7	NA	TRBV5-4
CASSPPKGLAGNNEQFF	TRBJ2-1	TRBD2	TRBV6-6
CAISLTGTEAFF	TRBJ1-1	TRBD1	TRBV10-3
CSASASGISYNEQFF	TRBJ2-1	TRBD2	TRBV20-1
CSAGRTEAFF	TRBJ1-1	NA	TRBV20-1
CASSPRGLSAGANVLTF	TRBJ2-6	TRBD1	TRBV19
CATSRDLGAGNTIYF	TRBJ1-3	NA	TRBV15
CANLGGTELNNEQFF	TRBJ2-1	TRBD1	TRBV27
CASSITGGGYTF	TRBJ1-2	TRBD1	TRBV6-5
CASRRRDRVYETQYF	TRBJ2-5	TRBD1	TRBV19
CASSPATANYGYTF	TRBJ1-2	NA	TRBV18
CASSRRGPSNQPQHF	TRBJ1-5	NA	TRBV6-5
CASSEGAGTYEQYF	TRBJ2-7	NA	TRBV2
CATSREDSSGNTIYF	TRBJ1-3	NA	TRBV15
CASSRSISTDTQYF	TRBJ2-3	NA	TRBV6-5
CASSIIEGVAKNIQYF	TRBJ2-4	NA	TRBV7-9
CASSLGGLAGTDTQYF	TRBJ2-3	TRBD2	TRBV7-9
CSVDSQETQYF	TRBJ2-5	NA	TRBV29-1
CASSYTGPYEQYF	TRBJ2-7	NA	TRBV5-1
CASSIDRTGLYGYTF	TRBJ1-2	TRBD1	TRBV19
CASSNTGTGTNEQFF	TRBJ2-1	TRBD1	TRBV6-6
CASSPGDGGADEQFF	TRBJ2-1	TRBD2	TRBV4-1
CASSEATGTGGVITGELFF	TRBJ2-2	TRBD1	TRBV6-1
CASSYPEGNTEAFF	TRBJ1-1	NA	TRBV6-6
CASSLGLNQPQHF	TRBJ1-5	NA	TRBV7-8
CASATGRVGYTF	TRBJ1-2	NA	TRBV6-6
CASSQGAGNTIYF	TRBJ1-3	TRBD1	TRBV5-4
CASSLAERGTNEKLFF	TRBJ1-4	NA	TRBV7-6
CASSFGAGANGGTQYF	TRBJ2-5	TRBD2	TRBV5-1
CASSILGQTPKGYTF	TRBJ1-2	TRBD1	TRBV19
CASSRSGTPGELFF	TRBJ2-2	NA	TRBV3-1/TRBV3-2
CASSQVGTLYGYTF	TRBJ1-2	NA	TRBV4-1
CASTNRGLGSQPQHF	TRBJ1-5	TRBD1	TRBV6-5
CASSGRRAFF	TRBJ1-1	NA	TRBV12-3/TRBV12-4
CASSLSVVAGATDTQYF	TRBJ2-3	NA	TRBV7-9
CASSLTPGTLNTGELFF	TRBJ2-2	NA	TRBV7-3
CASSDQGARNQPQHF	TRBJ1-5	TRBD1	TRBV2